This note documents a single TCR beta chain sequence. The record originates from a study of blood T cell repertoires in COVID-19. The assay was immunoSEQ multiplex PCR, and TCRdb's table has in-frame clones only and misses some. The data contain approximately 270,000 clones, 86% of them seen just once; the ten biggest clones take up around 9%. The CDR3 has 15 amino acids. From germline, CDR1 is SGHAT and CDR2 FQNNGV. Trimming removed 0 bases at V and 1 base at J, with 7 bases between. J is TRBJ2-4 and V is TRBV11-2; a possible D gene is TRBD1 (5 bases). Sequencing was done on a sample of peripheral blood. The clonotype was recovered from a man aged 35 to 55 with active or convalescent COVID-19. The CDR3 sequence is CASSLDGAAKNIQYF. The DNA of the CDR3 is TGTGCCAGCAGCTTAGATGGGGCGGCCAAAAACATTCAGTACTTC.